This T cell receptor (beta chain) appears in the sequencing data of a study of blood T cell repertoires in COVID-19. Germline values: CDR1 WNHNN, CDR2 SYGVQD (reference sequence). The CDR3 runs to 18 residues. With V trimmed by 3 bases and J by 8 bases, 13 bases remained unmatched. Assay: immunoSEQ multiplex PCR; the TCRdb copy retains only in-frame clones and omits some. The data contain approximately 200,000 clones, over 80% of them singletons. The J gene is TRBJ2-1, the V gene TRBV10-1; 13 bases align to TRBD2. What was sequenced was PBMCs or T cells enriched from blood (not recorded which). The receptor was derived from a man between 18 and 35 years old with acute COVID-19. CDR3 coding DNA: TGCGCCAGCAGTGATTACGGGACTAGCGGGATTATCACACATGAGCAGTTCTTC. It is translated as CASSDYGTSGIITHEQFF.